This TCR beta chain was recorded in a study of cytomegalovirus exposure and HLA in healthy donors. As for the study in general: A later analysis reported the same platform for the roughly 120 validation repertoires and the approximately 640 first-cohort repertoires.

The repertoire was sequenced with immunoSEQ multiplex PCR; TCRdb's copy has only in-frame clones and lacks some. This sample has 150,000 to 200,000 clones, with about four fifths found just once. The germline CDR1 and CDR2 sequences are MDHEN and SYDVKM. The V and J ends lost 5 bases and 7 bases, in that order; junction bases with no gene match: 10. CDR3 length equals 15 residues. J is TRBJ1-5 and V is TRBV28; 8 nucleotides align to TRBD1. Sequencing used PBMCs. This receptor was identified in a man aged 30-40 years in good health and CMV-seropositive. The CDR3 bases are TGTGCCAGCAGTCCGGACAGGGCCAGGCGGCAGCCCCAGCATTTT. Encoded protein: CASSPDRARRQPQHF.